This T cell receptor beta chain was observed in a study of Graves' ophthalmopathy and Graves' hyperthyroidism. In this cohort, patients with other autoimmune diseases, uncontrolled infections, pregnancy or lactation were excluded. The CDR3 is 14 amino acids. CDR1 SNHLY and CDR2 FYNNEI come from the germline V gene. The authors amplified TCR beta CDR3 regions, and they did so from RNA transcripts for repertoire sequencing. Second-round multiplex PCR followed a first-round RT-PCR using HTBI primers. TCRdb ran MiXCR on the multiplex PCR reads and lists one entry per CDR3 protein. The sample lists a few hundred thousand distinct CDR3 sequences; under 45% were seen once.

This TCR was recovered from an adult man with Graves' hyperthyroidism. Sequences were obtained from peripheral blood or thyroid tissue (not recorded which). The V and J genes are TRBV2 and TRBJ2-7, with D unclear. The DNA end favors TRBJ2-1, so the J call may be wrong. The DNA for the CDR3 is TGTGCCAGCAGTGTGGCAGGATACTACAATGAGCAGTTCTTC. Residues: CASSVAGYYNEQFF.